This T cell receptor beta chain came from a study of Graves' ophthalmopathy and Graves' hyperthyroidism. There are a few counts of this clonotype. Germline V gene sequence: CDR1 SQVTM, CDR2 ANQGSEA. The V gene end was trimmed by 4 bases and the J gene end by 2 bases; junction bases not matched to a gene: 8. There are 16 residues in the CDR3. Amplifying from RNA transcripts, the study obtained TCR beta CDR3 regions. RT-PCR was first run with HTBI primers, then multiplex PCR in a second round. Each CDR3 protein gets one entry after TCRdb re-called the multiplex PCR reads with MiXCR. The repertoire holds about 240,000 distinct CDR3 sequences, with around 45% as singletons.

Sequencing was done on a sample of peripheral blood. The V call is TRBV29-1, the J call TRBJ2-2, with 9 bases that match TRBD1. This TCR was sampled from an adult man with Graves' ophthalmopathy. The CDR3 sequence is CSVVGNRGRNTGELFF. The CDR3 bases are TGCAGCGTTGTGGGTAACAGGGGGCGAAACACCGGGGAGCTGTTTTTT.